The 25 T cell receptor beta chains given below trace back to one sample, sequenced in a study of T cell changes during pregnancy in multiple sclerosis. Profiling relied on immunoSEQ multiplex PCR, and the TCRdb table lists in-frame clones only, not all of them. The repertoire holds around 40,000 clones, with 90% as singletons. The sample here was CD4+ T cells from peripheral blood mononuclear cells, taken in the first trimester of pregnancy. These receptors were taken from a female donor in good health, enrolled as a control in a pregnancy study.

J is TRBJ1-3 and V is TRBV7-9, with D hard to call. CDR1 and CDR2 (germline): SEHNR, FQNEAQ (reference sequence). This CDR3 spans 16 amino acids. V shed 3 bases and J shed 1 base, with 13 bases lying between them. The CDR3 DNA reads as TGTGCCAGCAGCTTGGTTACTCCCCGATCTGGAAACACCATATATTTT. Protein: CASSLVTPRSGNTIYF.

This chain links TRBV6-6 with TRBJ1-2, with D unclear. The ends were cut back, 2 bases at V and 4 bases at J, with 5 bases in the middle. The CDR3 spans 12 residues. Per the germline V gene, CDR1 is MNHNY and CDR2 is SVGAGI (reference sequence). The CDR3 here is CASSYTAYGYTF. The CDR3 nucleotides read TGTGCCAGCAGTTACACAGCCTATGGCTACACCTTC.

The chain links TRBV28 to TRBJ1-5; D might be TRBD1 (5 bases). The CDR3 runs to 16 residues. V shed 5 bases and J shed 1 base, with 15 bases lying between them. CDR1 and CDR2 from the germline V gene are MDHEN and SYDVKM. The CDR3 sequence is CASSPTGTPSNQPQHF. In DNA form, the CDR3 reads TGTGCCAGCAGTCCCACAGGAACCCCAAGCAATCAGCCCCAGCATTTT.

This clone is termed medium-sized. The same CDR3 arises from other DNA sequences in this sample as well. The rearrangement joins TRBV4-3 to TRBJ1-3, with a possible D match to TRBD1 (5 bases). The CDR3 runs to 14 residues. Germline V gives CDR1 LGHNA, CDR2 YSLEER. V lost 3 bases, J lost 4 bases, and 10 bases lay in between. The CDR3 here is CASSQGGVGNTIYF. CDR3 nucleotides: TGCGCCAGCAGCCAGGGAGGGGTGGGAAACACCATATATTTT.

The V gene is TRBV6-1, the J gene TRBJ1-1, with a tentative D call TRBD1 (6 bases). V gave up 3 bases and J gave up 5 bases, with 16 bases separating them. Germline-derived CDR1 and CDR2 are MNHNS and SASEGT. The length of the CDR3 is 15 residues. For the CDR3, the DNA is TGTGCCAGCAGTGACCTTCACAGGGCTAGGACTGAAGCTTTCTTT. Translation gives CASSDLHRARTEAFF.

This chain links TRBV4-2 with TRBJ1-1, with D unresolved. V dropped 0 bases and J dropped 4 bases, with 9 bases sitting between them. This CDR3 has 14 amino acids. Germline V gene data show CDR1 as LGHNA and CDR2 as YNFKEQ. CDR3 loop: CASSQDPTVTEAFF. The CDR3 region has the DNA TGTGCCAGCAGCCAAGATCCCACAGTCACTGAAGCTTTCTTT.

The chain couples TRBV7-2 to TRBJ2-7; 8 bases line up with TRBD2. The J segment lost 0 bases and the V segment lost 5 bases, leaving 12 bases of the junction unmatched. From germline, CDR1 is SGHTA and CDR2 FQGNSA. The CDR3 length is 17 residues. The CDR3 spells CASSTLLGGGSSYEQYF. CDR3 nucleotide sequence: TGTGCCAGCAGCACCCTACTAGGCGGGGGGAGCTCCTACGAGCAGTACTTC.

V gene TRBV19 combines with J gene TRBJ1-2; tentatively, D is TRBD1 (5 bases). V lost 1 base and J 1 base, leaving 7 bases between the germline ends. Germline values: CDR1 LNHDA, CDR2 SQIVND (reference sequence). This CDR3 region has 14 residues. The CDR3 nucleotides are TGTGCCAGTAGTATAGCCAGGGATAACTATGGCTACACCTTC. It is translated as CASSIARDNYGYTF.

This clone was picked up a small number of times. The chain is built from TRBV18 and TRBJ2-1, with D perhaps TRBD2 (6 bases). Trimming stripped 2 bases from V and 6 bases from J, with 14 bases between. The CDR3 length is 15 residues. The germline V gene has CDR1 KGHSH and CDR2 LQKENI. CDR3 loop: CASSPGLGGPNEQFF. DNA of the CDR3: TGTGCCAGCTCACCAGGCCTCGGAGGGCCCAATGAGCAGTTCTTC.

The CDR3 DNA is TGTGCCTGGAGTGTTTCGTTGGCGGATCCGCTCCACTTT. Amino acids: CAWSVSLADPLHF. The chain combines TRBV30 with TRBJ1-6; D is ambiguous. This CDR3 spans 13 amino acids. The V and J ends lost 0 bases and 16 bases respectively, with 16 bases between them. Per the germline V gene, CDR1 is GTSNPN and CDR2 is SVGIG (reference sequence).

This sequence joins TRBV6-5 and TRBJ1-1, with D perhaps matching TRBD1 (5 bases). The V gene's germline CDR1 is MNHEY and CDR2 SVGAGI. The CDR3 has 16 amino acids. Trimming removed 4 bases at V and 1 base at J, with 16 bases between. The CDR3 spells CASSSRSRGRNTEAFF. For the CDR3, the DNA is TGTGCCAGCAGTTCAAGGTCAAGGGGTCGGAACACTGAAGCTTTCTTT.

This chain joins TRBV5-1 and TRBJ2-7, with D possibly matching TRBD1 (6 bases). The V end lost 5 bases, the J end lost 0 bases, and 9 bases lay between the germline ends. Germline V gene sequence: CDR1 SGHRS, CDR2 YFSETQ. The CDR3 spans 13 residues. CDR3 sequence reads: CASRVDSSYEQYF. CDR3 sequence (DNA): TGCGCCAGCAGAGTGGACAGCTCCTACGAGCAGTACTTC.

The chain joins TRBV7-2 to TRBJ1-4, with 8 bases matching TRBD1. V was pared by 2 bases and J by 7 bases, with 9 bases of the junction left unmatched. The germline gives CDR1 SGHTA, CDR2 FQGNSA. CDR3 length: 16 amino acids. CDR3 sequence (DNA): TGTGCCAGCAGCTTAAGGGGGCAGGGGGCAGGTGAAAAACTGTTTTTT. Protein product: CASSLRGQGAGEKLFF.

The rearrangement links TRBV5-8 to TRBJ1-5, with D perhaps TRBD1 (5 bases). V was clipped by 5 bases and J by 5 bases, with 11 bases between them. The germline CDR1 and CDR2 sequences are SGHTS and YDEGEE. CDR3 size: 13 residues. The DNA for the CDR3 is TGTGCCAGCAGATCTGACAGACATCAGCCCCAGCATTTT. It is translated as CASRSDRHQPQHF.

The rearrangement joins TRBV19 to TRBJ2-5, with TRBD2 as a possible D gene (5 bases). With the DNA end fitting TRBJ2-7 better, the J assignment may be wrong. The CDR3 runs 15 residues. CDR1 and CDR2 from the germline V gene are LNHDA and SQIVND (reference sequence). The DNA for the CDR3 is TGTGCCAGTAGTCGAAATTGGGAGAGCTCCTACGAGCAGTACTTC. Translated: CASSRNWESSYEQYF.

The chain has TRBV5-4 and TRBJ1-1, with 8 bases identical to TRBD1. This CDR3 contains 14 residues. Per germline, CDR1 SGHNT and CDR2 YYREEE (reference sequence). With 3 bases clipped from V and 6 bases from J, the junction kept 7 bases outside the gene matches. In DNA form, the CDR3 reads TGTGCCAGCAGCTGGGCAGGGGGCCGGGCTGAAGCTTTCTTT. Translation: CASSWAGGRAEAFF. The full variable domain, its missing parts supplied by reference TRBV5-4 and TRBJ1-1, is ETGVTQSPTHLIKTRGQQVTLRCSSQSGHNTVSWYQQALGQGPQFIFQYYREEENGRGNFPPRFSGLQFPNYSSELNVNALELDDSALYLCASSWAGGRAEAFFGQGTRLTVV.

V and J are TRBV4-2 and TRBJ1-6; a possible D gene is TRBD1 (5 bases). From germline, CDR1 is LGHNA and CDR2 YNFKEQ. This CDR3 is built from 16 residues. The V end was cut by 3 bases, the J end by 7 bases, with 16 bases between. CDR3 residues: CASSQETAGANSPLHF. CDR3 bases: TGTGCCAGCAGCCAGGAGACAGCAGGTGCGAATTCACCCCTCCACTTT.

This chain joins TRBV7-2 and TRBJ1-6; tentatively, D is TRBD1 (6 bases). This CDR3 has 15 residues. V was pared by 5 bases and J by 17 bases, with 25 bases between. CDR1 is SGHTA and CDR2 is FQGNSA in the germline V gene. CDR3 sequence: CASSPGRDTTHRVHF. CDR3 nucleotides: TGTGCCAGCAGCCCGGGTCGGGACACAACACACCGTGTCCACTTT.

Here the CDR3 reads CASKGETQYF. CDR3 nucleotides: TGTGCCAGCAAGGGGGAGACCCAGTACTTC. This chain links TRBV7-9 with TRBJ2-5; D might be TRBD1 (5 bases). Deletions cut 7 bases from V and 5 bases from J, with 5 bases between. Per the germline V gene, CDR1 is SEHNR and CDR2 is FQNEAQ (reference sequence). CDR3 length: 10 amino acids. Complete variable domain (other parts from reference TRBV7-9 and TRBJ2-5): DTGVSQNPRHKITKRGQNVTFRCDPISEHNRLYWYRQTLGQGPEFLTYFQNEAQLEKSRLLSDRFSAERPKGSFSTLEIQRTEQGDSAMYLCASKGETQYFGPGTRLLVL.

The chain uses TRBV4-3 and TRBJ1-1; D ambiguous. The V gene's germline CDR1 is LGHNA and CDR2 YSLEER. Trimming removed 0 bases at V and 4 bases at J, with 15 bases between. The CDR3 contains 16 residues. The CDR3 loop reads CASSQDPGGGATEAFF. In DNA, the CDR3 is TGCGCCAGCAGCCAAGATCCGGGTGGAGGAGCCACTGAAGCTTTCTTT.

V and J are TRBV30 and TRBJ2-2, with D possibly TRBD1 on 5 matching bases. V was cut by 5 bases and J by 7 bases, with 17 bases left in between. The CDR3 extends over 14 amino acids. CDR1 and CDR2 (germline): GTSNPN, SVGIG (reference sequence). The CDR3 loop is CAWASGALFGELFF. CDR3 sequence (DNA): TGTGCCTGGGCTTCTGGGGCCCTCTTCGGGGAGCTGTTTTTT. Based on the CDR3 plus reference TRBV30 and TRBJ2-2, the full variable domain is SQTIHQWPATLVQPVGSPLSLECTVEGTSNPNLYWYRQAAGRGLQLLFYSVGIGQISSEVPQNLSASRPQDRQFILSSKKLLLSDSGFYLCAWASGALFGELFFGEGSRLTVL.

V usage is TRBV6-6 and J usage is TRBJ1-1, with 7 bases that match TRBD1. CDR3 size: 15 residues. V shed 2 bases and J 1 base; nucleotides not matched to a gene: 4. The V gene's germline CDR1 is MNHNY and CDR2 SVGAGI (reference sequence). CDR3 DNA sequence: TGTGCCAGCAGTTACCCGGGACAGCGGAACACTGAAGCTTTCTTT. Translating gives CASSYPGQRNTEAFF.

V usage is TRBV7-3 and J usage is TRBJ2-3; no firm D call. The V end lost 0 bases, the J end lost 5 bases, and 12 bases lay between the germline ends. The CDR3 sequence is 15 residues long. The germline CDR1 and CDR2 sequences are SGHTA and FQGTGA. DNA of the CDR3: TGTGCCAGCAGCTTAACGAGGCCTTCAAGAGATACGCAGTATTTT. Translating gives CASSLTRPSRDTQYF.

The chain has TRBV14 and TRBJ2-7; 7 bases agree with TRBD1. Looked up from germline, CDR1 is SGHDN and CDR2 is FVKESK. V trimming: 6 bases; J trimming: 5 bases; junction bases outside the gene matches: 10. There are 14 residues in the CDR3. For the CDR3, the DNA is TGTGCCAGCAGACGCACAGGGGAGATGGACGAGCAGTACTTC. It encodes CASRRTGEMDEQYF.

The CDR3 reads CASSDQGRAAFF. The CDR3 DNA reads TGTGCCAGTAGTGATCAGGGGAGGGCAGCTTTCTTT. The chain links TRBV19 to TRBJ1-1, with a weak D call TRBD1 (6 bases). Germline V gene data show CDR1 as LNHDA and CDR2 as SQIVND (reference sequence). This CDR3 is 12 amino acids long. The germline V and J ends were trimmed by 5 bases and 10 bases, with 14 bases remaining between them.